Shown below are 12 T cell receptor beta chains from a single sample sequenced in a study of regulatory T cells in long-lasting Graves disease (dated by TCRdb to the early 2020s). The time point tag for this specimen amounts to: newly diagnosed GD, antithyroid drugs for less than 3 months. RNA was extracted from PBMCs in TRIzol for both TCR sequencing and RNA sequencing. The library was obtained by multiplex PCR. TCRdb lists the instrument as Illumina HiSeq 4000. iRepertoire HTBI primers and Arm-PCR amplification of CDR3 regions were used to construct TCR beta libraries. Starting from the raw public reads, TCRdb applied fastp trimming at Q25, assembled clones with MiXCR and retained in-frame beta chains. Every distinct CDR3 protein forms one entry, paired with its most common genes and DNA. This sample comprises around 250,000 distinct CDR3 sequences, over 20% of them detected only once. Around 14% of the sample rests with the top ten.

The sequenced sample was peripheral blood mononuclear cells (PBMCs), obtained at new diagnosis, from a patient treated with antithyroid drugs. The receptors come from a female donor with Graves disease.

This clonotype has only a few counts. This chain connects TRBV19 to TRBJ2-7; TRBD2 matches 10 bases. V was clipped by 3 bases and J by 3 bases; unmatched bases: 11. Per the germline V gene, CDR1 is LNHDA and CDR2 is SQIVND (reference sequence). CDR3 length equals 17 residues. CDR3 loop: CASSILSSGSVVYEQYF. Written as DNA, the CDR3 is TGTGCCAGTAGTATTTTGTCTAGCGGGAGTGTGGTCTACGAGCAGTACTTC.

This clonotype appeared once. This clone may be a read error of a much larger clone one base away. The chain combines TRBV6-5 with TRBJ2-3; the D is unclear. The V end was cut by 0 bases, the J end by 0 bases, with 10 bases between. Looked up from germline, CDR1 is MNHEY and CDR2 is SVGAGI. CDR3 length: 16 amino acids. The CDR3 here is CASSYSLRISTDTQYF. DNA of the CDR3: TGTGCCAGCAGTTACTCCCTACGGATTAGCACAGATACGCAGTATTTT.

This clonotype showed up just a few times. Here the CDR3 DNA reads TGTGCCACCAGCAGAGATCCTGCAGGGGATCAGCCCCAGCATTTT. Translating gives CATSRDPAGDQPQHF. The genes are TRBV15 and TRBJ1-5; D is possibly TRBD1 (6 bases). V was trimmed by 0 bases and J by 5 bases, leaving 11 bases between them. CDR3 length: 15 residues. Per germline, CDR1 LNHNV and CDR2 YYDKDF (reference sequence).

The rearrangement uses TRBV28 and TRBJ2-7, with 8 positions matching TRBD1. Losses at the gene ends were 4 bases for V and 6 bases for J; bases not matched to a gene: 11. This CDR3 is 15 amino acids long. From germline, CDR1 is MDHEN and CDR2 SYDVKM. The CDR3 spells CASSSSTDRAGEQYF. The CDR3 DNA reads TGTGCCAGCAGTTCGTCCACGGACAGGGCCGGCGAGCAGTACTTC. The variable domain in full, completed from reference TRBV28 and TRBJ2-7, reads DVKVTQSSRYLVKRTGEKVFLECVQDMDHENMFWYRQDPGLGLRLIYFSYDVKMKEKGDIPEGYSVSREKKERFSLILESASTNQTSMYLCASSSSTDRAGEQYFGPGTRLTVT.

This clonotype was recorded a few times. V is TRBV19 and J is TRBJ2-1, with 7 bases that match TRBD1. Germline CDR1 is LNHDA and CDR2 is SQIVND (reference sequence). J lost 2 bases, V lost 5 bases, and 6 bases had no gene match. The CDR3 extends over 15 amino acids. As DNA, the CDR3 is TGTGCCAGTAGTGAGAGGGACAGACCCTACAATGAGCAGTTCTTC. Amino acid sequence: CASSERDRPYNEQFF.

This clonotype was counted at least ten times. The chain employs TRBV20-1 and TRBJ2-7; 8 bases match TRBD2. After removal of 1 base from V and 9 bases from J, the junction contained 11 bases not matched to a gene. Germline V gene sequence: CDR1 DFQATT, CDR2 SNEGSKA (reference sequence). The CDR3 covers 14 residues. The CDR3 region is CSARVSGGGPLQYF. For the CDR3, the DNA is TGCAGTGCTAGAGTTTCTGGCGGGGGGCCCCTGCAGTACTTC.

This clonotype showed up many times. The rearrangement links TRBV27 to TRBJ2-2, with 9 bases fitting TRBD1. Germline CDR1 reads MNHEY; CDR2 reads SMNVEV (reference sequence). This CDR3 is 18 amino acids long. V lost 5 bases and J lost 5; bases outside the gene matches: 15. In DNA form, the CDR3 reads TGTGCCAGCAGTCGATACCCCCTCGGGACAGGGTGGACCGGGGAGCTGTTTTTT. Protein sequence: CASSRYPLGTGWTGELFF.

This chain uses TRBV29-1 with TRBJ2-2; 8 positions match TRBD1. Germline V gives CDR1 SQVTM, CDR2 ANQGSEA. The CDR3 runs to 15 residues. The V and J ends lost 7 bases and 3 bases, in that order; junction bases with no gene match: 10. The CDR3 loop is CSAARQGADTGELFF. CDR3 in DNA: TGCAGCGCCGCTAGGCAGGGGGCGGACACCGGGGAGCTGTTTTTT.

This clonotype was picked up a small number of times. This may be a read error: a much more frequent sequence differs by one nucleotide. This chain connects TRBV12-5 to TRBJ1-5; D might be TRBD1 (5 bases). The germline V gene has CDR1 LGHNT and CDR2 FRNRAP. This CDR3 contains 15 residues. The CDR3 sequence is CAGGLVLGVSQPQHF. The CDR3 nucleotides are TGTGCTGGTGGTTTGGTACTGGGGGTGAGTCAGCCCCAGCATTTT.

The chain combines TRBV7-3 with TRBJ1-1, with D possibly being TRBD1 (5 bases). V was trimmed by 0 bases and J by 4 bases, leaving 27 bases between them. The CDR3 has 20 amino acids. Germline V gene data show CDR1 as SGHTA and CDR2 as FQGTGA. The CDR3 region has the DNA TGTGCCAGCAGCTTAACTCCCCAGTTGAGCCATGGGACCCTTGGCACTGAAGCTTTCTTT. Translated: CASSLTPQLSHGTLGTEAFF.

This clonotype has at least ten counts. The gene calls are TRBV19 and TRBJ2-7, with TRBD1 matching 7 bases. With 3 bases clipped from V and 5 bases from J, the junction kept 7 bases outside the gene matches. The CDR3 consists of 14 residues. Germline loops: CDR1 LNHDA, CDR2 SQIVND (reference sequence). For the CDR3, the DNA is TGTGCCAGTAGTATCCCGGGACAGCGAGACGAGCAGTACTTC. Protein sequence: CASSIPGQRDEQYF. The entire variable domain, with the rest obtained from reference TRBV19 and TRBJ2-7, is as follows: DGGITQSPKYLFRKEGQNVTLSCEQNLNHDAMYWYRQDPGQGLRLIYYSQIVNDFQKGDIAEGYSVSREKKESFPLTVTSAQKNPTAFYLCASSIPGQRDEQYFGPGTRLTVT.

This clonotype was observed a few times. This rearrangement joins TRBV7-9 to TRBJ2-3, with a tentative D call TRBD1 (6 bases). V was pared by 3 bases and J by 0 bases, with 16 bases between. The CDR3 totals 17 residues. Germline V gene sequence: CDR1 SEHNR, CDR2 FQNEAQ (reference sequence). The DNA for the CDR3 is TGTGCCAGCAGCTTGCCTTCAGGGGTCGGAAGCACAGATACGCAGTATTTT. Protein sequence: CASSLPSGVGSTDTQYF.